Following are 15 T cell receptor beta chains from one sample sequenced in a study of cytomegalovirus exposure and HLA in healthy donors. Primers for the PCR totalled 60 Vbeta and 13 Jbeta. Clones were sequenced by immunoSEQ multiplex PCR, and TCRdb holds only the in-frame ones, with some missing. Of approximately 190,000 clones in the sample, 75% to 90% were seen once. Source material: PBMCs. These receptors originate from a woman in her forties or fifties in good health and CMV-seropositive.

This chain joins TRBV11-2 and TRBJ2-1; maybe TRBD1 (5 bases). V lost 5 bases, J lost 7 bases, and 12 bases lay in between. CDR3 length equals 13 residues. The V gene's germline CDR1 is SGHAT and CDR2 FQNNGV. The DNA of the CDR3 is TGTGCCAGCAGCCTCCAGGGCTTAAATGAGCAGTTCTTC. Residues: CASSLQGLNEQFF.

The chain joins TRBV15 to TRBJ2-5, with 11 bases matching TRBD1. The DNA end lines up better with TRBJ2-7; the J call may be wrong. Per the germline V gene, CDR1 is LNHNV and CDR2 is YYDKDF (reference sequence). The CDR3 has 14 amino acids. The CDR3 loop reads CATRLGTGGDEQYF. The CDR3 nucleotides read TGTGCCACCCGCCTAGGGACAGGGGGTGACGAGCAGTACTTC.

This rearrangement joins TRBV27 to TRBJ1-5, with TRBD1 matching 8 bases. With V trimmed by 6 bases and J by 4 bases, 8 bases remained unmatched. Germline V lookup: CDR1 MNHEY, CDR2 SMNVEV (reference sequence). This CDR3 comprises 15 residues. Written as DNA, the CDR3 is TGTGCCAGCAGCTCTCTCGACAGGGGAAATCAGCCCCAGCATTTT. It translates to CASSSLDRGNQPQHF.

V is TRBV4-1 and J is TRBJ2-7, with 10 bases identical to TRBD2. Per the germline V gene, CDR1 is MGHRA and CDR2 is YSYEKL. The CDR3 is 17 residues long. With V trimmed by 0 bases and J by 7 bases, 12 bases remained unmatched. The CDR3 DNA is TGCGCCAGCAGCCAAGATACCCTAGCGGGGGCCTTACGGGAGCAGTACTTC. This codes for CASSQDTLAGALREQYF.

The chain has TRBV9 and TRBJ2-1; D unresolved. Germline lookup yields CDR1 SGDLS and CDR2 YYNGEE. CDR3 length: 14 amino acids. V shed 1 base and J shed 5 bases, with 10 bases lying between them. The CDR3 nucleotides read TGTGCCAGCAGCGTAACGCTCCGGGACAATGAGCAGTTCTTC. Protein: CASSVTLRDNEQFF.

This sequence joins TRBV5-5 and TRBJ2-1, with TRBD2 matching 13 bases. CDR1 and CDR2 from the germline V gene are SGHKS and YYEKEE (reference sequence). V shed 4 bases and J 6 bases; nucleotides not matched to a gene: 4. This CDR3 is built from 15 residues. CDR3 in amino acids: CASSVTSGGANEQFF. The CDR3 bases are TGTGCCAGCAGCGTTACTAGCGGGGGGGCCAATGAGCAGTTCTTC.

A remark on this clone: At one of its ends the junction is not consistent with the germline gene, which may arise from a read error. The chain has TRBV5-4 and TRBJ2-1; 10 bases line up with TRBD2. Germline lookup yields CDR1 SGHNT and CDR2 YYREEE (reference sequence). The CDR3 runs to 15 residues. CDR3 in DNA: TGTGCCAGCATCTTGACTAGCGGGCTTGAGCGTGAGCAGTTCTTC. Translation: CASILTSGLEREQFF.

In its sample, this clone was seen a few times. The rearrangement links TRBV30 to TRBJ2-5; D is unclear. Germline lookup yields CDR1 GTSNPN and CDR2 SVGIG (reference sequence). This CDR3 spans 14 amino acids. V was trimmed by 1 base and J by 4 bases, leaving 13 bases between them. CDR3 sequence: CAWSGLEVLETQYF. The DNA of the CDR3 is TGTGCCTGGAGTGGACTTGAAGTACTAGAGACCCAGTACTTC.

The rearrangement uses TRBV6-1 and TRBJ2-6, with D possibly TRBD1 on 5 matching bases. The V end was cut by 4 bases, the J end by 1 base, with 8 bases between. Germline values: CDR1 MNHNS, CDR2 SASEGT. The CDR3 sequence is 15 residues long. The CDR3 here is CASSAGWSGANVLTF. The CDR3 nucleotides read TGTGCCAGCAGTGCAGGGTGGTCTGGGGCCAACGTCCTGACTTTC.

The chain links TRBV4-1 to TRBJ2-3; D may be TRBD1 (5 bases). The V gene's germline CDR1 is MGHRA and CDR2 YSYEKL. CDR3 length equals 16 residues. V was clipped by 1 base and J by 2 bases, with 13 bases between them. CDR3 protein: CASSQVYQGSTDTQYF. Written as DNA, the CDR3 is TGCGCCAGCAGCCAAGTTTATCAGGGATCCACAGATACGCAGTATTTT.

This rearrangement joins TRBV10-3 to TRBJ2-5, with TRBD1 matching 8 bases. The V gene's germline CDR1 is ENHRY and CDR2 SYGVKD. The CDR3 totals 12 residues. J was trimmed by 4 bases and V by 11 bases; bases with no gene match: 6. CDR3 region: CASGGLGETQYF. CDR3 sequence (DNA): TGTGCCTCAGGGGGCTTAGGAGAGACCCAGTACTTC.

The chain recombines TRBV27 with TRBJ2-5; TRBD1 aligns across 8 bases. Germline trimming cut 3 bases from V and 1 base from J; bases unmatched to any gene: 4. The CDR3 contains 15 residues. Germline V lookup: CDR1 MNHEY, CDR2 SMNVEV (reference sequence). This chain's CDR3 is CASSLQGALQETQYF. CDR3 DNA sequence: TGTGCCAGCAGTTTGCAGGGGGCCCTCCAAGAGACCCAGTACTTC.

About this clone itself: Other DNA sequences from this sample encode an identical CDR3 as well. The DNA for the CDR3 is TGTGCCAGCAGCCAGTTTGCGGGCCAGGACGAGACCCAGTACTTC. Translating it yields CASSQFAGQDETQYF. The J gene is TRBJ2-5, the V gene TRBV4-2, with D possibly being TRBD2 (5 bases). This CDR3 is 15 amino acids long. Germline values: CDR1 LGHNA, CDR2 YNFKEQ. Trimming stripped 3 bases from V and 5 bases from J, with 16 bases between.

The rearrangement joins TRBV27 to TRBJ2-7, with D possibly TRBD2 on 5 matching bases. Trimming left V 5 bases short and J 0 bases short, with 8 bases between. CDR1 is MNHEY, CDR2 SMNVEV, per germline (reference sequence). This CDR3 spans 13 amino acids. CDR3 bases: TGTGCCAGCAGTCACCGGGGCTCCTACGAGCAGTACTTC. Translated, it gives CASSHRGSYEQYF.

The rearrangement links TRBV7-3 to TRBJ2-5; 12 bases agree with TRBD2. The CDR3 consists of 17 residues. Trimming took 5 bases from V and 7 from J; bases not matched to a gene: 14. Germline values: CDR1 SGHTA, CDR2 FQGTGA. The CDR3 spells CASSLDRLAGAPGTQYF. In DNA, the CDR3 is TGTGCCAGCAGCCTCGATAGACTAGCGGGGGCCCCGGGGACCCAGTACTTC.